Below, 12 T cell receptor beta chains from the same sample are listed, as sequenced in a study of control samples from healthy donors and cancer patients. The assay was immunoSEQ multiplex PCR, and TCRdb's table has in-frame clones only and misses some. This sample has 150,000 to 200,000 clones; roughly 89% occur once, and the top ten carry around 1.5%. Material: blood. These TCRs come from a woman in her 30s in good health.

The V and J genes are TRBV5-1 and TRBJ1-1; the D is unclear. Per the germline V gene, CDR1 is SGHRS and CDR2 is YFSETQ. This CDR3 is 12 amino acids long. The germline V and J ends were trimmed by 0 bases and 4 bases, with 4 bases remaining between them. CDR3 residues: CASSLVSTEAFF. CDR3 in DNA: TGCGCCAGCAGCTTGGTTAGCACTGAAGCTTTCTTT.

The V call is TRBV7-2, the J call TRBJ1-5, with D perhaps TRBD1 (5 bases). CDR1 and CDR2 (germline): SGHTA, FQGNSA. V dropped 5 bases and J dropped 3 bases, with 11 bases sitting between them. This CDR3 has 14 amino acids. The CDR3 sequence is CASSVAGPNQPQHF. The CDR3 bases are TGTGCCAGCAGCGTCGCAGGGCCCAATCAGCCCCAGCATTTT.

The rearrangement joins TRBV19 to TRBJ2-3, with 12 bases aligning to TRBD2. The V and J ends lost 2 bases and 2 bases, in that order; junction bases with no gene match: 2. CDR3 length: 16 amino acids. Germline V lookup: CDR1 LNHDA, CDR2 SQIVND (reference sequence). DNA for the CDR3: TGTGCCAGTAGTATACTAGCGGGGGGGACCACAGATACGCAGTATTTT. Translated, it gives CASSILAGGTTDTQYF.

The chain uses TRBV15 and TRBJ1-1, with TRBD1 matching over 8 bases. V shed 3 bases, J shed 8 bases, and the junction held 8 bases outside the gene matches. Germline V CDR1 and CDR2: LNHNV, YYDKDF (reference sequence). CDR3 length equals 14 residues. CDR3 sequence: CATSRRQGIGEAFF. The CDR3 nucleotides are TGTGCCACCAGCAGGAGACAGGGGATCGGGGAAGCTTTCTTT.

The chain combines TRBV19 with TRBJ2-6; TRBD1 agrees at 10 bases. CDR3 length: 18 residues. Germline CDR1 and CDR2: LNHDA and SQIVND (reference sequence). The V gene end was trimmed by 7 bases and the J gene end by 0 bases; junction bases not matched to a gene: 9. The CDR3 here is CASTWTGGITSGANVLTF. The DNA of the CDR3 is TGTGCCAGTACCTGGACAGGGGGTATTACCTCTGGGGCCAACGTCCTGACTTTC.

The CDR3 DNA sequence: TGTGCCAGTAGTATCCTAGGGCGGACCAACTATGGCTACACCTTC. It is translated as CASSILGRTNYGYTF. The genes are TRBV19 and TRBJ1-2; no clear D gene. The CDR3 is 15 amino acids. Trimming cost V 3 bases and J 2 bases, with 13 bases left between them. Looked up from germline, CDR1 is LNHDA and CDR2 is SQIVND (reference sequence). The full variable domain, its missing parts supplied by reference TRBV19 and TRBJ1-2, is DGGITQSPKYLFRKEGQNVTLSCEQNLNHDAMYWYRQDPGQGLRLIYYSQIVNDFQKGDIAEGYSVSREKKESFPLTVTSAQKNPTAFYLCASSILGRTNYGYTFGSGTRLTVV.

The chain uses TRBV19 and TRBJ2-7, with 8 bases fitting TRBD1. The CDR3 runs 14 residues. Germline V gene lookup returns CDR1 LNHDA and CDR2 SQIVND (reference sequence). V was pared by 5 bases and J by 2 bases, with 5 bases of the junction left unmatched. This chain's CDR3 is CASSRDRPTYEQYF. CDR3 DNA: TGTGCCAGTAGTCGGGACAGGCCGACCTACGAGCAGTACTTC.

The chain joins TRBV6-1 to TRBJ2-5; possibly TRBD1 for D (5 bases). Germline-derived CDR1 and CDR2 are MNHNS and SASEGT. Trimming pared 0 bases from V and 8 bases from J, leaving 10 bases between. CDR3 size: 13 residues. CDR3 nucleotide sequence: TGTGCCAGCAGTGAAGCCCCAGGGTTTACCCAGTACTTC. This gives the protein CASSEAPGFTQYF.

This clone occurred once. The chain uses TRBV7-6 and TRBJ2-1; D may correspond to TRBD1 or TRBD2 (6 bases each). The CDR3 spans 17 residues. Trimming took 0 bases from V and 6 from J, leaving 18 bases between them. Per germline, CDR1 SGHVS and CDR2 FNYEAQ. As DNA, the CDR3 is TGTGCCAGCAGCTTAGCGGTTGCGCTAGGGGGGTTCAATGAGCAGTTCTTC. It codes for CASSLAVALGGFNEQFF.

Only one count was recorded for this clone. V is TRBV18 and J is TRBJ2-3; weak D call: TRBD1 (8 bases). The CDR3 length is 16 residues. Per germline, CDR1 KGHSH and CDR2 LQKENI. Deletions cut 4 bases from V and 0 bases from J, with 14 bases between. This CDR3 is CASSRTGGASTDTQYF. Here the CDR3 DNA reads TGTGCCAGCTCACGTACAGGGGGGGCTAGCACAGATACGCAGTATTTT.

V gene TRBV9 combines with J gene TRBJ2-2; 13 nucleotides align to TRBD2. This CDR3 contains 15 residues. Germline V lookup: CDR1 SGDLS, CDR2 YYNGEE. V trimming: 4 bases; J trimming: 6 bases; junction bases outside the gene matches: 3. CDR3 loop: CASSWTSGSPGELFF. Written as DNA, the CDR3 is TGTGCCAGCAGCTGGACTAGCGGGAGCCCCGGGGAGCTGTTTTTT.

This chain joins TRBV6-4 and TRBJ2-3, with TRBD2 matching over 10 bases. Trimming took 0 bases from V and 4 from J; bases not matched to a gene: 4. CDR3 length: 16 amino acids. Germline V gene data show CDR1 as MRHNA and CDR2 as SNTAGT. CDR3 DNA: TGTGCCAGCAGTGACTCGAAGCGGGGGGGCGCAGATACGCAGTATTTT. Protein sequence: CASSDSKRGGADTQYF.